What follows are 31 T cell receptor beta chains derived from one specimen sequenced in a study of PD-1 blockade in classical Hodgkin lymphoma. Clones were sequenced by immunoSEQ multiplex PCR, and TCRdb holds only the in-frame ones, with some missing. The table lists some 100,000 clones, around 88% of them singletons. Relapses following autologous stem cell transplantation were seen in all patients, with brentuximab vedotin exposure varying. The sequences come from peripheral blood mononuclear cells (PBMCs), collected before the second cycle of nivolumab. Receptor source: a human donor with classical Hodgkin lymphoma.

This chain joins TRBV10-1 and TRBJ1-2; no reliable D call. The CDR3 spans 13 residues. The germline V gene encodes CDR1 WNHNN and CDR2 SYGVQD (reference sequence). Trimming pared 2 bases from V and 4 bases from J, leaving 8 bases between. The CDR3 sequence: CASSETGGYGYTF. The CDR3 bases are TGCGCCAGCAGTGAGACGGGTGGCTATGGCTACACCTTC.

Remarks on this clone: The junction departs from germline at one end; a sequencing error may be responsible. The rearrangement joins TRBV7-3 to TRBJ1-5; D gene unclear. The CDR3 spans 14 residues. The germline V gene has CDR1 SGHTA and CDR2 FQGTGA. The CDR3 DNA sequence: TGTGCCAGCAGCGTAACAAATTGCAATCAGCCCCAGCATTTT. Protein sequence: CASSVTNCNQPQHF.

This clone was seen once. This chain connects TRBV6-5 to TRBJ2-3; 9 bases line up with TRBD2. The length of the CDR3 is 16 residues. Trimming removed 1 base from V and 6 bases from J; junction bases left unmatched: 8. Germline CDR1 is MNHEY and CDR2 is SVGAGI. The CDR3 region has the DNA TGTGCCAGCAGTTACTATGGCGGGGGGGAGTCGGATACGCAGTATTTT. Its translation is CASSYYGGGESDTQYF.

The chain combines TRBV5-4 with TRBJ1-5; D is ambiguous. Germline V gene lookup returns CDR1 SGHNT and CDR2 YYREEE (reference sequence). The CDR3 runs 15 residues. Trimming removed 0 bases from V and 3 bases from J, with 10 bases in between. CDR3 nucleotides: TGTGCCAGCAGCTTGGAGGCAGACTCCAATCAGCCCCAGCATTTT. This codes for CASSLEADSNQPQHF.

This rearrangement joins TRBV5-6 to TRBJ2-5, with D possibly matching TRBD2 (5 bases). V was trimmed by 4 bases and J by 1 base, leaving 14 bases between them. The CDR3 is 15 residues long. Germline V gene lookup returns CDR1 SGHDT and CDR2 YYEEEE. The chain's CDR3 is CASSPNPGFQETQYF. CDR3 sequence (DNA): TGTGCCAGCAGCCCCAATCCGGGGTTCCAAGAGACCCAGTACTTC.

The chain employs TRBV30 and TRBJ1-1; maybe TRBD1 (5 bases). CDR1 is GTSNPN and CDR2 is SVGIG in the germline V gene (reference sequence). V was shortened by 3 bases and J by 1 base, with 6 bases between the two germline ends. This CDR3 has 12 amino acids. This chain's CDR3 is CAWRQENTEAFF. The CDR3 DNA reads as TGTGCCTGGAGACAGGAGAACACTGAAGCTTTCTTT.

The chain links TRBV27 to TRBJ1-5, with 7 bases aligning to TRBD1. The CDR3 consists of 18 residues. The germline V gene has CDR1 MNHEY and CDR2 SMNVEV (reference sequence). Trimming at V came to 4 bases and at J to 0 bases, leaving 12 bases not matched to a gene. DNA for the CDR3: TGTGCCAGCAGTTCCTCTCTCGGGACAGCTTATAGCAATCAGCCCCAGCATTTT. Encoded protein: CASSSSLGTAYSNQPQHF.

This chain links TRBV27 with TRBJ2-7, with D perhaps TRBD2 (6 bases). Germline V gene lookup returns CDR1 MNHEY and CDR2 SMNVEV (reference sequence). V was shortened by 3 bases and J by 2 bases, with 8 bases between the two germline ends. This CDR3 is 13 amino acids long. CDR3 in DNA: TGTGCCAGCAGTTTGGGAGGCCCCTACGAGCAGTACTTC. It is translated as CASSLGGPYEQYF.

The CDR3 DNA follows: TGTGCCTGGGGAGACAGGGGCGGTCAGCCCCAGCATTTT. This codes for CAWGDRGGQPQHF. The rearrangement links TRBV30 to TRBJ1-5, with TRBD1 identical over 8 bases. Germline values: CDR1 GTSNPN, CDR2 SVGIG (reference sequence). CDR3 size: 13 residues. The J segment lost 6 bases and the V segment lost 5 bases, leaving 6 bases of the junction unmatched.

The gene calls are TRBV6-6 and TRBJ2-7; D remains ambiguous. The V end lost 4 bases, the J end lost 0 bases, and 10 bases lay between the germline ends. The CDR3 has 14 residues. Germline CDR1 reads MNHNY; CDR2 reads SVGAGI (reference sequence). CDR3 sequence: CASSSADRSYEQYF. The CDR3 DNA reads as TGTGCCAGCAGTTCCGCGGACCGCTCCTACGAGCAGTACTTC.

The gene calls are TRBV7-2 and TRBJ1-2, with a possible D match to TRBD1 (6 bases). CDR3 length equals 18 residues. The ends were cut back, 3 bases at V and 8 bases at J, with 28 bases in the middle. Germline V gene sequence: CDR1 SGHTA, CDR2 FQGNSA. DNA for the CDR3: TGTGCCAGCAGCTTTTTTCCGGCCCACAGGGCAGGGATTGGGGGCTACACCTTC. Its protein product is CASSFFPAHRAGIGGYTF.

The chain joins TRBV30 to TRBJ2-7; D ambiguous. Germline CDR1 and CDR2: GTSNPN and SVGIG (reference sequence). The CDR3 contains 11 residues. Deletions cut 0 bases from V and 7 bases from J, with 7 bases between. CDR3: CAWSVLEEQYF. Here the CDR3 DNA reads TGTGCCTGGAGTGTACTGGAAGAGCAGTACTTC.

The sample holds one count of this clone. V and J are TRBV6-1 and TRBJ2-2; 10 bases map to TRBD1. Germline CDR1 and CDR2: MNHNS and SASEGT. Trimming at V came to 7 bases and at J to 4 bases, leaving 6 bases not matched to a gene. The CDR3 is 15 residues long. The CDR3 loop reads CASMGQGRGTGELFF. The DNA of the CDR3 is TGTGCCAGCATGGGACAGGGGAGGGGCACCGGGGAGCTGTTTTTT.

V gene TRBV6-5 combines with J gene TRBJ2-7, with 7 bases aligning to TRBD1. CDR3 length: 14 amino acids. CDR1 is MNHEY and CDR2 is SVGAGI in the germline V gene. J gave up 2 bases and V 6 bases, and 7 bases lay outside the gene matches. CDR3 bases: TGTGCCAGCAGCCAACAGGGGACCCCCTACGAGCAGTACTTC. Translating it yields CASSQQGTPYEQYF.

The V gene is TRBV6-6, the J gene TRBJ1-1; 7 bases agree with TRBD1. Germline V gene lookup returns CDR1 MNHNY and CDR2 SVGAGI (reference sequence). V lost 6 bases, J lost 7 bases, and 11 bases stayed unmatched. The CDR3 runs to 14 residues. CDR3 residues: CASSRSRGPYEAFF. The CDR3 region has the DNA TGTGCCAGCAGCCGGTCGAGGGGGCCATATGAAGCTTTCTTT.

The chain uses TRBV7-9 and TRBJ2-1, with a possible D match to TRBD2 (7 bases). Germline lookup yields CDR1 SEHNR and CDR2 FQNEAQ (reference sequence). The CDR3 has 12 residues. V was shortened by 3 bases and J by 10 bases, with 10 bases between the two germline ends. The DNA for the CDR3 is TGTGCCAGCAGCTTCAGCGGGACAGAGCAGTTCTTC. Translation gives CASSFSGTEQFF.

The V gene is TRBV2, the J gene TRBJ1-5; D is perhaps TRBD1 (5 bases). Per germline, CDR1 SNHLY and CDR2 FYNNEI. Trimming left V 6 bases short and J 0 bases short, with 12 bases between. The CDR3 has 15 residues. The CDR3 sequence: CASSSGTDSNQPQHF. The CDR3 DNA follows: TGTGCCAGCAGCTCCGGGACGGATAGCAATCAGCCCCAGCATTTT.

The J gene is TRBJ1-4, the V gene TRBV7-9; no reliable D call. The CDR3 sequence is 12 residues long. Germline lookup yields CDR1 SEHNR and CDR2 FQNEAQ (reference sequence). Trimming removed 1 base from V and 6 bases from J, with 3 bases in between. This CDR3 reads CASSLVYEKLFF. The CDR3 DNA reads TGTGCCAGCAGCTTAGTGTATGAAAAACTGTTTTTT. Filled out from reference TRBV7-9 and TRBJ1-4, the complete variable domain reads DTGVSQNPRHKITKRGQNVTFRCDPISEHNRLYWYRQTLGQGPEFLTYFQNEAQLEKSRLLSDRFSAERPKGSFSTLEIQRTEQGDSAMYLCASSLVYEKLFFGSGTQLSVL.

V gene TRBV6-1 combines with J gene TRBJ1-1, with D uncertain. V lost 6 bases and J lost 10, with 21 bases in between. The CDR3 contains 14 residues. Germline assignment: CDR1 MNHNS and CDR2 SASEGT. The CDR3 is CASRHEDGRRRAFF. The CDR3 DNA sequence: TGTGCCAGCAGACACGAGGATGGACGGAGGAGAGCTTTCTTT.

This clone was seen only once. This clone may be a read error of a much larger clone one base away. Other DNA sequences in this sample translate to the same CDR3. V and J are TRBV4-1 and TRBJ2-3; TRBD1 aligns across 9 bases. V shed 2 bases and J 0 bases; nucleotides not matched to a gene: 3. CDR1 MGHRA and CDR2 YSYEKL come from the germline V gene. The CDR3 runs to 16 residues. The CDR3 DNA is TGCGCCAGCAGCCAATCTGGGACAGGGAGCACAGATACGCAGTATTTT. This sequence encodes CASSQSGTGSTDTQYF.

J is TRBJ2-5 and V is TRBV7-2; 10 bases match TRBD1. Germline V lookup: CDR1 SGHTA, CDR2 FQGNSA. The trim removed 6 bases at V and 12 bases at J, leaving 13 bases unmatched. The CDR3 contains 14 residues. CDR3 sequence: CASSTGTGDIKKYF. The CDR3 nucleotides are TGTGCCAGCAGTACCGGGACAGGGGATATAAAAAAGTACTTC. The full variable domain, its missing parts supplied by reference TRBV7-2 and TRBJ2-5, is GAGVSQSPSNKVTEKGKDVELRCDPISGHTALYWYRQSLGQGLEFLIYFQGNSAPDKSGLPSDRFSAERTGGSVSTLTIQRTQQEDSAVYLCASSTGTGDIKKYFGPGTRLLVL.

The rearrangement links TRBV28 to TRBJ1-4; D might be TRBD1 (6 bases). The CDR3 is 13 residues long. The V gene lost 7 bases and the J gene lost 8 bases, with 14 bases spanning the gap. CDR1 is MDHEN and CDR2 is SYDVKM in the germline V gene. CDR3 loop: CASNPGVWEKLFF. For the CDR3, the DNA is TGTGCCAGCAACCCAGGGGTATGGGAAAAACTGTTTTTT.

This chain connects TRBV19 to TRBJ2-2, with a tentative D call TRBD1 (6 bases). Germline assignment: CDR1 LNHDA and CDR2 SQIVND (reference sequence). The V end lost 6 bases, the J end lost 0 bases, and 14 bases lay between the germline ends. The CDR3 runs 16 residues. The CDR3 reads CASSPKQGSNTGELFF. CDR3 nucleotides: TGTGCCAGTAGCCCAAAACAGGGATCGAACACCGGGGAGCTGTTTTTT.

This chain uses TRBV27 with TRBJ1-1, with D maybe TRBD1 (6 bases). V was cut by 1 base and J by 4 bases, with 10 bases left in between. CDR1 and CDR2 (germline): MNHEY, SMNVEV (reference sequence). The CDR3 is made up of 14 amino acids. For the CDR3, the DNA is TGTGCCAGCAGTTTATGGGGGCCGGGCACTGAAGCTTTCTTT. Its protein product is CASSLWGPGTEAFF.

CDR3 residues: CASGLGLGRQGTQYF. CDR3 nucleotides: TGTGCTAGTGGTTTGGGTCTCGGGCGTCAGGGGACCCAGTACTTC. The V gene is TRBV12-5, the J gene TRBJ2-5; D possibly corresponds to TRBD1 (5 bases). The CDR3 extends over 15 amino acids. Germline V gene data show CDR1 as LGHNT and CDR2 as FRNRAP. The V and J ends lost 1 base and 7 bases respectively, with 16 bases between them.

The rearrangement uses TRBV7-2 and TRBJ1-2; possibly TRBD1 for D (6 bases). Germline V gene lookup returns CDR1 SGHTA and CDR2 FQGNSA. V shed 6 bases and J shed 8 bases, with 16 bases lying between them. The CDR3 contains 13 residues. This CDR3 reads CASSLQQGGGYTF. In DNA, the CDR3 is TGTGCCAGCAGTCTCCAACAGGGAGGAGGCTACACCTTC.

This clone was found once. V gene TRBV19 combines with J gene TRBJ2-1, with 7 bases aligning to TRBD1. Looked up from germline, CDR1 is LNHDA and CDR2 is SQIVND (reference sequence). This CDR3 region has 16 residues. Trimming cost V 3 bases and J 13 bases; bases outside gene matches: 18. CDR3 in amino acids: CASSMFYPHSDRPQFF. CDR3 coding DNA: TGTGCCAGTAGTATGTTCTACCCCCATTCGGACAGGCCCCAGTTCTTC. Full variable domain (outside the CDR3, taken from reference TRBV19 and TRBJ2-1): DGGITQSPKYLFRKEGQNVTLSCEQNLNHDAMYWYRQDPGQGLRLIYYSQIVNDFQKGDIAEGYSVSREKKESFPLTVTSAQKNPTAFYLCASSMFYPHSDRPQFFGPGTRLTVL.

The genes are TRBV27 and TRBJ2-6; 11 nucleotides match TRBD1. The junction had 2 bases not matched to a gene; V was cut back by 4 bases and J by 0 bases. This CDR3 is built from 17 residues. The V gene's germline CDR1 is MNHEY and CDR2 SMNVEV (reference sequence). CDR3: CASSWDRGFSGANVLTF. The CDR3 region has the DNA TGTGCCAGCAGTTGGGACAGGGGGTTCTCTGGGGCCAACGTCCTGACTTTC.

The chain uses TRBV7-9 and TRBJ2-5; 10 bases agree with TRBD1. The length of the CDR3 is 16 residues. With V trimmed by 4 bases and J by 5 bases, 10 bases remained unmatched. Germline values: CDR1 SEHNR, CDR2 FQNEAQ (reference sequence). The CDR3 reads CASSSTRTGGWETQYF. CDR3 DNA: TGTGCCAGCAGCTCCACTCGGACAGGGGGGTGGGAGACCCAGTACTTC.

The chain links TRBV30 to TRBJ2-2; maybe TRBD1 (6 bases). This CDR3 is built from 14 residues. Germline loops: CDR1 GTSNPN, CDR2 SVGIG (reference sequence). With 0 bases removed from V and 4 bases from J, the gap between germline ends came to 9 bases. CDR3 DNA sequence: TGTGCCTGGAGTGTGTACAGGGCCACCGGGGAGCTGTTTTTT. This translates into CAWSVYRATGELFF. Variable domain in full (rest from reference TRBV30 and TRBJ2-2): SQTIHQWPATLVQPVGSPLSLECTVEGTSNPNLYWYRQAAGRGLQLLFYSVGIGQISSEVPQNLSASRPQDRQFILSSKKLLLSDSGFYLCAWSVYRATGELFFGEGSRLTVL.

This chain links TRBV2 with TRBJ1-1, with a weak D call TRBD1 (5 bases). Trimming pared 6 bases from V and 1 base from J, leaving 27 bases between. Germline V gives CDR1 SNHLY, CDR2 FYNNEI. The CDR3 has 19 amino acids. CDR3 residues: CASRWWGLRDLFPNTEAFF. CDR3 nucleotide sequence: TGTGCCAGCAGGTGGTGGGGTTTGAGGGACCTCTTTCCGAACACTGAAGCTTTCTTT.